These 28 T cell receptor beta chains were all obtained from the same sample, sequenced in a study of long-term antiretroviral therapy in people with HIV. Samples were assayed with immunoSEQ v3.0 at survey level. TCRdb's copy holds only in-frame clones and misses some; the assay was immunoSEQ multiplex PCR. This table has tens of thousands of clones, around nine tenths appearing once. The material sequenced was unsorted PBMCs, taken just before starting antiretroviral therapy. The source of these receptors is a woman aged 18-29 years with HIV.

J is TRBJ1-5 and V is TRBV19, with D possibly TRBD1 on 6 matching bases. V lost 3 bases and J lost 7, with 10 bases in between. The V gene's germline CDR1 is LNHDA and CDR2 SQIVND (reference sequence). The CDR3 has 13 residues. In DNA form, the CDR3 reads TGTGCCAGTAGTATGGGGGGCCACCAGCCCCAGCATTTT. This encodes CASSMGGHQPQHF.

This chain links TRBV14 with TRBJ2-4, with 10 bases matching TRBD1. Germline-derived CDR1 and CDR2 are SGHDN and FVKESK. The CDR3 loop spans 18 amino acids. V trimming: 3 bases; J trimming: 9 bases; junction bases outside the gene matches: 17. CDR3 protein: CASSHWGGQGGDLGIQYF. CDR3 coding DNA: TGTGCCAGCAGCCACTGGGGAGGACAGGGGGGCGATCTGGGCATTCAGTACTTC.

J is TRBJ2-1 and V is TRBV7-9; tentatively, D is TRBD2 (6 bases). The V and J ends lost 5 bases and 3 bases respectively, with 17 bases between them. The V gene's germline CDR1 is SEHNR and CDR2 FQNEAQ (reference sequence). CDR3 length: 16 amino acids. CDR3 amino acids: CASSLPGLGSYNEQFF. The CDR3 DNA reads as TGTGCCAGCAGCCTCCCGGGACTCGGGAGCTACAATGAGCAGTTCTTC.

This chain uses TRBV9 with TRBJ1-1, with 8 bases aligning to TRBD1. V shed 2 bases, J shed 1 base, and the junction held 10 bases outside the gene matches. This CDR3 comprises 17 residues. Germline V gives CDR1 SGDLS, CDR2 YYNGEE. As DNA, the CDR3 is TGTGCCAGCAGCGTCAGGGGGCTCGTTGGCGCGAACACTGAAGCTTTCTTT. Translating gives CASSVRGLVGANTEAFF.

The rearrangement links TRBV15 to TRBJ1-2, with 7 bases fitting TRBD1. Germline CDR1 is LNHNV and CDR2 is YYDKDF (reference sequence). CDR3 length: 15 residues. Germline trimming cut 0 bases from V and 4 bases from J; bases unmatched to any gene: 5. The DNA of the CDR3 is TGTGCCACCAGCAGAGATTTCCGACAGGGCTATGGCTACACCTTC. This gives the protein CATSRDFRQGYGYTF.

The genes are TRBV6-1 and TRBJ2-7; TRBD2 is a possible D gene (6 bases). CDR3 length: 12 residues. Between the trimmed V and J ends, which lost 8 bases and 3 bases, there was a span of 11 bases. CDR1 is MNHNS, CDR2 SASEGT, per germline. The CDR3: CASLLGGYEQYF. The CDR3, as DNA: TGTGCCAGCTTACTGGGGGGCTACGAGCAGTACTTC.

The V gene is TRBV6-4, the J gene TRBJ2-2, with TRBD2 as a possible D gene (5 bases). Deletions cut 4 bases from V and 4 bases from J, with 7 bases between. CDR1 is MRHNA, CDR2 SNTAGT, per germline. The CDR3 is 13 residues long. CDR3 coding DNA: TGTGCCAGCAGTGCAACTAGCACCGGGGAGCTGTTTTTT. This codes for CASSATSTGELFF.

This clone showed up just a few times. The chain employs TRBV18 and TRBJ1-4; no clear D. CDR1 KGHSH and CDR2 LQKENI come from the germline V gene. The CDR3 covers 14 residues. V was cut by 3 bases and J by 8 bases, with 13 bases left in between. The CDR3 is CASSPGGVEEKLFF. CDR3 sequence (DNA): TGTGCCAGCTCACCGGGCGGGGTGGAGGAAAAACTGTTTTTT.

The chain links TRBV25-1 to TRBJ2-3; 8 positions match TRBD1. CDR3 size: 18 residues. Looked up from germline, CDR1 is MGHDK and CDR2 is SYGVNS. J was trimmed by 5 bases and V by 5 bases; bases with no gene match: 18. CDR3 sequence reads: CASSPTIWDRQQRDTQYF. CDR3 in DNA: TGTGCCAGCAGTCCAACCATTTGGGACAGGCAACAGAGAGATACGCAGTATTTT.

This clone turned up a few times. This rearrangement joins TRBV19 to TRBJ2-1; D ambiguous. This CDR3 region has 13 residues. Germline CDR1 reads LNHDA; CDR2 reads SQIVND (reference sequence). V lost 1 base, J lost 5 bases, and 6 bases lay in between. This CDR3 is CASSIGPNNEQFF. The CDR3 DNA is TGTGCCAGTAGTATAGGACCGAACAATGAGCAGTTCTTC. Complete variable domain (other parts from reference TRBV19 and TRBJ2-1): DGGITQSPKYLFRKEGQNVTLSCEQNLNHDAMYWYRQDPGQGLRLIYYSQIVNDFQKGDIAEGYSVSREKKESFPLTVTSAQKNPTAFYLCASSIGPNNEQFFGPGTRLTVL.

The gene calls are TRBV5-5 and TRBJ2-1, with 8 bases aligning to TRBD2. Germline assignment: CDR1 SGHKS and CDR2 YYEKEE (reference sequence). The CDR3 has 15 residues. Trimming took 1 base from V and 0 from J; bases not matched to a gene: 0. The CDR3 nucleotides read TGTGCCAGCAGCTTGAGCGGGAGCTCCTACAATGAGCAGTTCTTC. This codes for CASSLSGSSYNEQFF. The variable domain in full, completed from reference TRBV5-5 and TRBJ2-1, reads DAGVTQSPTHLIKTRGQQVTLRCSPISGHKSVSWYQQVLGQGPQFIFQYYEKEERGRGNFPDRFSARQFPNYSSELNVNALLLGDSALYLCASSLSGSSYNEQFFGPGTRLTVL.

CDR3 nucleotide sequence: TGTGCCAGCTCACCACCGGAGGGGACCCAGTACTTC. Translation: CASSPPEGTQYF. This chain links TRBV18 with TRBJ2-5; possibly TRBD2 for D (6 bases). Germline values: CDR1 KGHSH, CDR2 LQKENI. V shed 0 bases and J shed 7 bases, with 6 bases lying between them. The CDR3 is 12 amino acids.

V gene TRBV7-3 combines with J gene TRBJ2-6, with D possibly called TRBD1 or TRBD2 (5 bases each). Looked up from germline, CDR1 is SGHTA and CDR2 is FQGTGA. V dropped 1 base and J dropped 4 bases, with 20 bases sitting between them. This CDR3 contains 19 residues. As DNA, the CDR3 is TGTGCCAGCAGCTTAATCGGGACCAATGCCGGGGCGGGGGCCAACGTCCTGACTTTC. As protein: CASSLIGTNAGAGANVLTF. Together with reference TRBV7-3 and TRBJ2-6, the CDR3 gives the full variable domain: GAGVSQTPSNKVTEKGKYVELRCDPISGHTALYWYRQSLGQGPEFLIYFQGTGAADDSGLPNDRFFAVRPEGSVSTLKIQRTERGDSAVYLCASSLIGTNAGAGANVLTFGAGSRLTVL.

Only a few counts were recorded for this clone. This chain joins TRBV11-2 and TRBJ2-2, with TRBD2 matching 12 bases. V lost 6 bases and J lost 7; bases outside the gene matches: 9. Germline CDR1 is SGHAT and CDR2 is FQNNGV. There are 16 residues in the CDR3. This CDR3 reads CASRSRTSGMVGELFF. CDR3 DNA sequence: TGTGCCAGCAGGTCCCGGACTAGCGGGATGGTCGGGGAGCTGTTTTTT. Full variable domain (rest looked up from reference TRBV11-2 and TRBJ2-2): EAGVAQSPRYKIIEKRQSVAFWCNPISGHATLYWYQQILGQGPKLLIQFQNNGVVDDSQLPKDRFSAERLKGVDSTLKIQPAKLEDSAVYLCASRSRTSGMVGELFFGEGSRLTVL.

The genes are TRBV27 and TRBJ1-5; 7 positions agree with TRBD1. The CDR3 totals 15 residues. V dropped 6 bases and J dropped 2; count of bases not matched to a gene: 7. In germline, CDR1 is MNHEY, CDR2 SMNVEV (reference sequence). In nucleotides, the CDR3 is TGTGCCAGCAGACTATCAGGGGGTGGCAATCAGCCCCAGCATTTT. This translates into CASRLSGGGNQPQHF.

The chain recombines TRBV5-1 with TRBJ1-2; D remains ambiguous. V lost 0 bases and J lost 6, with 15 bases in between. The CDR3 spans 15 residues. CDR1 is SGHRS and CDR2 is YFSETQ in the germline V gene. The CDR3 loop is CASSLEIPQRDGYTF. The CDR3, as DNA: TGCGCCAGCAGCTTGGAGATTCCGCAGAGGGATGGCTACACCTTC.

The chain combines TRBV9 with TRBJ1-3; 8 bases line up with TRBD1. Germline V CDR1 and CDR2: SGDLS, YYNGEE. Trimming removed 2 bases from V and 2 bases from J; junction bases left unmatched: 0. This CDR3 is 14 amino acids long. The DNA for the CDR3 is TGTGCCAGCAGCGTGGACAGGGCTGGAAACACCATATATTTT. Amino acids: CASSVDRAGNTIYF.

This clone is a singleton in its sample. The rearrangement uses TRBV5-4 and TRBJ2-7, with 7 nucleotides matching TRBD1. J gave up 3 bases and V 4 bases, and 10 bases lay outside the gene matches. The CDR3 extends over 15 amino acids. Germline loops: CDR1 SGHNT, CDR2 YYREEE (reference sequence). CDR3 residues: CASSPGTAINYEQYF. The CDR3 DNA follows: TGTGCCAGCAGCCCAGGGACAGCGATTAACTACGAGCAGTACTTC.

The chain carries TRBV18 and TRBJ1-2, with 9 bases aligning to TRBD1. CDR3 size: 15 residues. Germline CDR1 KGHSH, CDR2 LQKENI. J was trimmed by 7 bases and V by 6 bases; bases with no gene match: 12. In DNA, the CDR3 is TGTGCCAGCTCCCGACAGGACAGGGGAGCGGCTGGCTACACCTTC. Translated, it gives CASSRQDRGAAGYTF.

In its sample, this clone was seen once. The chain recombines TRBV5-6 with TRBJ2-7; no reliable D call. Germline V CDR1 and CDR2: SGHDT, YYEEEE. CDR3 size: 11 residues. Trimming shortened V by 5 bases and J by 3 bases, and 6 bases separated the two germline ends. This chain's CDR3 is CASRRDYEQYF. CDR3 sequence (DNA): TGTGCCAGCAGGCGCGACTACGAGCAGTACTTC.

The chain uses TRBV6-4 and TRBJ2-6; D is unresolved. CDR1 MRHNA and CDR2 SNTAGT come from the germline V gene. Trimming pared 0 bases from V and 0 bases from J, leaving 6 bases between. The CDR3 runs 16 residues. As DNA, the CDR3 is TGTGCCAGCAGTGACTCGACAAACTCTGGGGCCAACGTCCTGACTTTC. Translating gives CASSDSTNSGANVLTF.

As for this clone: The junction differs from germline at one of its ends, possibly a read error. The chain combines TRBV29-1 with TRBJ2-2; the match to TRBD1 covers 10 bases. CDR3 length: 14 amino acids. CDR1 SQVTM and CDR2 ANQGSEA come from the germline V gene. The CDR3 sequence: CSVEDRGHIGELFF. Here the CDR3 DNA reads TGCAGCGTGGAAGACAGGGGGCATATCGGGGAGCTGTTTTTT.

The chain couples TRBV5-1 to TRBJ2-1; D gene ambiguous. The CDR3 consists of 14 residues. V lost 2 bases, J lost 5 bases, and 11 bases lay in between. Germline CDR1 and CDR2: SGHRS and YFSETQ. The CDR3 region is CASSFSGVHNEQFF. Here the CDR3 DNA reads TGCGCCAGCAGCTTTTCCGGAGTCCACAATGAGCAGTTCTTC.

The CDR3 bases are TGTGCCAGCAACGGAGGGGGCAATCAGCCCCAGCATTTT. Translated: CASNGGGNQPQHF. The chain is built from TRBV7-8 and TRBJ1-5; TRBD1 is a possible D gene (5 bases). Trimming cost V 7 bases and J 2 bases, with 9 bases left between them. CDR3 length: 13 residues. Germline V lookup: CDR1 SGHVS, CDR2 FQNEAQ. The full variable domain, with the rest looked up from reference TRBV7-8 and TRBJ1-5, is GAGVSQSPRYKVAKRGQDVALRCDPISGHVSLFWYQQALGQGPEFLTYFQNEAQLDKSGLPSDRFFAERPEGSVSTLKIQRTQQEDSAVYLCASNGGGNQPQHFGDGTRLSIL.

The rearrangement joins TRBV28 to TRBJ1-1, with TRBD1 matching 10 bases. Germline V gene data show CDR1 as MDHEN and CDR2 as SYDVKM. J lost 3 bases, V lost 4 bases, and 5 bases had no gene match. The CDR3 sequence is 15 residues long. CDR3 loop: CASSYRDRGDTEAFF. CDR3 DNA sequence: TGTGCCAGCAGTTACCGGGACAGGGGCGACACTGAAGCTTTCTTT.

This chain connects TRBV19 to TRBJ1-1, with a possible D match to TRBD1 (5 bases). V lost 6 bases and J lost 4, with 12 bases in between. The CDR3 runs to 13 residues. Germline values: CDR1 LNHDA, CDR2 SQIVND (reference sequence). This chain's CDR3 is CASSQGLGTEAFF. CDR3 DNA: TGTGCCAGTAGCCAGGGTTTGGGCACTGAAGCTTTCTTT.

This chain connects TRBV19 to TRBJ2-3; D is unclear. In germline, CDR1 is LNHDA, CDR2 SQIVND (reference sequence). With 3 bases removed from V and 2 bases from J, the gap between germline ends came to 12 bases. The CDR3 sequence is 15 residues long. CDR3 residues: CASSMLAGITDTQYF. The CDR3 region has the DNA TGTGCCAGTAGTATGTTAGCCGGAATCACAGATACGCAGTATTTT.

V and J are TRBV4-1 and TRBJ1-1; a weak D match, TRBD1 (6 bases). The germline gives CDR1 MGHRA, CDR2 YSYEKL. There are 13 residues in the CDR3. V was shortened by 7 bases and J by 5 bases, with 14 bases between the two germline ends. This CDR3 is CASTGGLGTEAFF. For the CDR3, the DNA is TGCGCCAGCACCGGGGGGCTTGGGACTGAAGCTTTCTTT.